A single sample is the source of the 8 T cell receptor beta chains below, sequenced in a study of T cells in Graves' hyperthyroidism and ophthalmopathy. TCR beta CDR3 sequences were amplified from RNA transcripts. The HTBI primer set was used in a first-round RT-PCR of the TCR CDR3. A single record per CDR3 protein comes from TCRdb applying MiXCR to the multiplex PCR reads. The sample records about 300,000 distinct CDR3 sequences, roughly 20% being singletons. The material sequenced was blood. These receptors originate from a man aged 45-65 years with Graves' ophthalmopathy.

This chain links TRBV6-1 with TRBJ2-7; D possibly corresponds to TRBD1 (5 bases). The V gene lost 2 bases and the J gene lost 4 bases, with 9 bases spanning the gap. CDR3 length: 13 amino acids. Germline V CDR1 and CDR2: MNHNS, SASEGT. This chain's CDR3 is CASSETQGYEQYF. CDR3 bases: TGTGCCAGCAGTGAAACCCAGGGTTACGAGCAGTACTTC.

The chain's CDR3 is CASSPLGQLGYEQYF. CDR3 in DNA: TGTGCCAGCAGTCCCCTTGGACAACTTGGCTACGAGCAGTACTTC. The chain links TRBV27 to TRBJ2-7; tentatively, D is TRBD1 (5 bases). Germline-derived CDR1 and CDR2 are MNHEY and SMNVEV (reference sequence). Trimming removed 5 bases at V and 3 bases at J, with 17 bases between. The CDR3 runs to 15 residues.

In its sample, this clonotype was seen many times. This chain uses TRBV7-2 with TRBJ1-1, with 9 bases aligning to TRBD1. The V gene's germline CDR1 is SGHTA and CDR2 FQGNSA. The CDR3 extends over 13 amino acids. The V gene end was trimmed by 5 bases and the J gene end by 9 bases; junction bases not matched to a gene: 7. The CDR3 region is CASSLEDRGKAFF. CDR3 bases: TGTGCCAGCAGCCTCGAGGACAGGGGCAAAGCTTTCTTT.

This clonotype was detected ten times or more. The chain recombines TRBV2 with TRBJ2-2; D may be TRBD1 or TRBD2 (5 bases each). The germline CDR1 and CDR2 sequences are SNHLY and FYNNEI. Trimming stripped 6 bases from V and 1 base from J, with 12 bases between. The CDR3 runs 15 residues. The CDR3 protein is CASRTGTVNTGELFF. CDR3 coding DNA: TGTGCCAGCAGAACCGGGACGGTGAACACCGGGGAGCTGTTTTTT.

The genes are TRBV11-2 and TRBJ2-7, with D maybe TRBD2 (6 bases). The CDR3 consists of 17 residues. Trimming cost V 7 bases and J 3 bases, with 25 bases left between them. CDR1 and CDR2 (germline): SGHAT, FQNNGV. The CDR3 nucleotides are TGTGCCAGCACCCAAACAACAACCGCGGGACCGTACTACGAGCAGTACTTC. The encoded protein is CASTQTTTAGPYYEQYF.

This clonotype was seen at least ten times. The rearrangement joins TRBV30 to TRBJ2-3, with D perhaps TRBD2 (5 bases). The V gene's germline CDR1 is GTSNPN and CDR2 SVGIG (reference sequence). V was pared by 4 bases and J by 1 base, with 12 bases between. The CDR3 is made up of 14 amino acids. The CDR3 DNA is TGTGCCTGGACAAGCGGACGGGGCACAGATACGCAGTATTTT. Protein sequence: CAWTSGRGTDTQYF.

The chain uses TRBV5-5 and TRBJ2-7, with 7 positions matching TRBD2. CDR1 is SGHKS and CDR2 is YYEKEE in the germline V gene (reference sequence). Germline trimming cut 7 bases from V and 5 bases from J; bases unmatched to any gene: 12. This CDR3 has 14 residues. The CDR3 region is CASAGLVRWDEQYF. The CDR3 DNA reads TGTGCCAGCGCAGGACTAGTAAGATGGGACGAGCAGTACTTC.

This clonotype has ten or more counts. The genes are TRBV6-1 and TRBJ1-1, with D uncertain. This CDR3 has 14 amino acids. In germline, CDR1 is MNHNS, CDR2 SASEGT. V dropped 4 bases and J dropped 5 bases, with 14 bases sitting between them. The CDR3 reads CASSATTSTTEAFF. CDR3 DNA sequence: TGTGCCAGCAGTGCCACTACCTCGACAACTGAAGCTTTCTTT.